The 22 T cell receptor beta chains below come from one sample, sequenced in a study of T cell repertoires in cytomegalovirus infection. In TCRdb, the reads were re-called with MiXCR into one record per CDR3 protein. The sample has about 830,000 distinct CDR3 sequences, 30% to 35% seen once. Antigen specificity for these receptors is unknown. This specimen was cultured CD8+ T cells from PBMCs, taken from culture after CMV antigen stimulation. Every receptor here comes from a human donor in good health (CMV status not recorded). Some clones in this sample may be carry-over from other donors' samples.

The V and J genes are TRBV7-6 and TRBJ2-7; D perhaps matches TRBD1 (6 bases). V was clipped by 5 bases and J by 2 bases, with 13 bases between them. CDR1 and CDR2 from the germline V gene are SGHVS and FNYEAQ. This CDR3 spans 14 amino acids. CDR3 in amino acids: CASSPGTIPYEQYF. The CDR3 coding sequence is TGTGCCAGCAGCCCGGGGACAATACCCTACGAGCAGTACTTC.

This clonotype has at least ten counts. The chain links TRBV7-6 to TRBJ2-5; possible D gene TRBD2, 5 bases. V gave up 4 bases and J gave up 5 bases, with 8 bases separating them. This CDR3 contains 12 residues. CDR1 SGHVS and CDR2 FNYEAQ come from the germline V gene. The CDR3 spells CASSSPGETQYF. In nucleotides, the CDR3 is TGTGCCAGCAGCTCACCGGGGGAGACCCAGTACTTC.

The chain is built from TRBV6-5 and TRBJ2-7; the match to TRBD1 covers 8 bases. Losses at the gene ends were 2 bases for V and 4 bases for J; bases not matched to a gene: 10. The germline V gene has CDR1 MNHEY and CDR2 SVGAGI. This CDR3 comprises 16 residues. In DNA, the CDR3 is TGTGCCAGCAGTTACGGGACAGGTCTGAGTCTATACGAGCAGTACGTC. This encodes CASSYGTGLSLYEQYV.

This sequence joins TRBV7-2 and TRBJ1-6; D is possibly TRBD1 (5 bases). CDR1 is SGHTA and CDR2 is FQGNSA in the germline V gene. The CDR3 contains 15 residues. The V and J ends lost 5 bases and 7 bases respectively, with 15 bases between them. CDR3: CASSPRLGGNSPLHF. CDR3 coding DNA: TGTGCCAGCAGCCCCCGCCTTGGGGGAAATTCACCCCTCCACTTT. The complete variable domain, with remaining parts taken from reference TRBV7-2 and TRBJ1-6, reads GAGVSQSPSNKVTEKGKDVELRCDPISGHTALYWYRQSLGQGLEFLIYFQGNSAPDKSGLPSDRFSAERTGGSVSTLTIQRTQQEDSAVYLCASSPRLGGNSPLHFGNGTRLTVT.

The J gene is TRBJ2-7, the V gene TRBV6-2 or TRBV6-3; the D is unclear. CDR3 size: 13 residues. The germline V gene has CDR1 MNHEY and CDR2 SVGEGT. V lost 2 bases, J lost 3 bases, and 8 bases lay in between. As DNA, the CDR3 is TGTGCCAGCAGTTACACAGATTACTACGAGCAGTACGTC. As protein: CASSYTDYYEQYV.

V usage is TRBV15 and J usage is TRBJ1-5, with 7 bases matching TRBD1. Germline-derived CDR1 and CDR2 are LNHNV and YYDKDF (reference sequence). The CDR3 is made up of 15 amino acids. J lost 1 base, V lost 5 bases, and 5 bases had no gene match. The CDR3 DNA reads TGTGCCACCAGCTTGACAGGGAGAAGCAATCAGCCCCAGCATTTT. Translating it yields CATSLTGRSNQPQHF.

This clonotype was detected a few times. An end of the junction does not agree with germline; a read error may underlie this. The rearrangement links TRBV7-6 to TRBJ2-5, with TRBD2 matching over 11 bases. The germline CDR1 and CDR2 sequences are SGHVS and FNYEAQ. The CDR3 runs 15 residues. The CDR3 coding sequence is TGTGCTAGCAGCTCAGGACTAGCGGGTGTGCAGACCCAGTACTTC. Protein sequence: CASSSGLAGVQTQYF.

This clonotype appeared a few times. The rearrangement links TRBV6-8 to TRBJ1-2; tentatively, D is TRBD1 (6 bases). The CDR3 extends over 14 amino acids. V was shortened by 2 bases and J by 6 bases, with 13 bases between the two germline ends. CDR1 MNHGY and CDR2 SAAAGT come from the germline V gene. CDR3 sequence: CASSYATGWNGYTF. CDR3 in DNA: TGTGCCAGCAGTTACGCGACAGGTTGGAATGGCTACACCTTC.

The table lists this clonotype with a count of one. The V call is TRBV18, the J call TRBJ2-3, with no clear D. The CDR3 totals 13 residues. The V and J ends lost 2 bases and 6 bases respectively, with 9 bases between them. Per germline, CDR1 KGHSH and CDR2 LQKENI. As DNA, the CDR3 is TGTGCCAGCTCACCAGAATTTGCCGATACGCAGTATTTT. It translates to CASSPEFADTQYF. The full variable domain, its missing parts supplied by reference TRBV18 and TRBJ2-3, is NAGVMQNPRHLVRRRGQEARLRCSPMKGHSHVYWYRQLPEEGLKFMVYLQKENIIDESGMPKERFSAEFPKEGPSILRIQQVVRGDSAAYFCASSPEFADTQYFGPGTRLTVL.

This clonotype has a handful of counts. This chain uses TRBV7-9 with TRBJ2-4; TRBD1 is a possible D gene (5 bases). The CDR3 has 17 residues. V was clipped by 5 bases and J by 0 bases, with 17 bases between them. CDR1 and CDR2 from the germline V gene are SEHNR and FQNEAQ (reference sequence). In nucleotides, the CDR3 is TGTGCCAGCAGCCGACCGGACAACCGTTTAGCCAAAAACATTCAGTACTTC. Protein: CASSRPDNRLAKNIQYF.

V gene TRBV28 combines with J gene TRBJ2-7, with D perhaps matching TRBD1 (5 bases). Germline CDR1 and CDR2: MDHEN and SYDVKM. This CDR3 has 13 residues. CDR3 sequence (DNA): TGTGTCAGCAGCTCAGGGATATCCTACGAGCAGTACGTC. This codes for CVSSSGISYEQYV.

This clonotype was picked up a small number of times. Written as DNA, the CDR3 is TGTGCCAGCAACCTTGACAGCACAGATACGCAGTATTTT. Encoded protein: CASNLDSTDTQYF. This rearrangement joins TRBV5-4 to TRBJ2-3; D is undetermined. The CDR3 has 13 amino acids. CDR1 and CDR2 from the germline V gene are SGHNT and YYREEE (reference sequence). V shed 6 bases and J shed 0 bases, with 8 bases lying between them.

This clonotype was counted at least ten times. The CDR3 nucleotides are TGTGCCAGCAGTCCTCAGTTAAAGTCCTACGAGCAGTACTTC. Protein product: CASSPQLKSYEQYF. This chain joins TRBV12-3 or TRBV12-4 and TRBJ2-7, with D unclear. The length of the CDR3 is 14 residues. V was clipped by 5 bases and J by 1 base, with 12 bases between them.

The chain links TRBV7-9 to TRBJ2-1; TRBD2 matches 12 bases. This CDR3 region has 16 residues. V was pared by 0 bases and J by 7 bases, with 4 bases of the junction left unmatched. The germline V gene encodes CDR1 SEHNR and CDR2 FQNEAQ (reference sequence). The CDR3 loop is CASSLASSGGGNEQFF. In DNA form, the CDR3 reads TGTGCCAGCAGCTTAGCGTCTAGCGGGGGGGGAAATGAGCAGTTCTTC.

This clonotype has just one count. The genes are TRBV6-5 and TRBJ1-1; 8 bases match TRBD1. The germline V gene encodes CDR1 MNHEY and CDR2 SVGAGI. J lost 10 bases, V lost 2 bases, and 6 bases had no gene match. This CDR3 is built from 13 residues. This CDR3 reads CASSYGPGGTAFF. The CDR3 DNA follows: TGTGCCAGCAGTTACGGTCCAGGGGGCACAGCTTTCTTT.

This chain uses TRBV6-2 or TRBV6-3 with TRBJ2-1; 12 bases are shared with TRBD1. This CDR3 has 18 amino acids. The junction had 16 bases not matched to a gene; V was cut back by 5 bases and J by 8 bases. CDR1 is MNHEY and CDR2 is SVGEGT in the germline V gene. This CDR3 reads CASSGSLSGTGGWYEQFF. DNA of the CDR3: TGTGCCAGCAGTGGCAGCCTCTCCGGGACAGGGGGCTGGTATGAGCAGTTCTTC.

The table lists this clonotype with a few counts. The CDR3 DNA is TGTGCCAGCAGCTTGGGGAGGACTTCTTATTCACCCCTCCACTTT. It is translated as CASSLGRTSYSPLHF. The gene calls are TRBV7-6 and TRBJ1-6; D call uncertain. In germline, CDR1 is SGHVS, CDR2 FNYEAQ. Trimming removed 3 bases from V and 8 bases from J, with 14 bases in between. The CDR3 loop spans 15 amino acids.

The rearrangement uses TRBV28 and TRBJ2-2, with D possibly TRBD2 on 6 matching bases. Germline loops: CDR1 MDHEN, CDR2 SYDVKM. This CDR3 spans 15 amino acids. V lost 2 bases and J lost 1, with 8 bases in between. This chain's CDR3 is CASSLPAGNTGELFF. In nucleotides, the CDR3 is TGTGCCAGCAGTTTACCAGCGGGGAACACCGGGGAGCTGTTTTTT.

The J gene is TRBJ2-3, the V gene TRBV4-2; 15 positions agree with TRBD2. The CDR3 sequence is 18 residues long. Per germline, CDR1 LGHNA and CDR2 YNFKEQ. V lost 5 bases and J lost 4; bases outside the gene matches: 10. The CDR3 DNA reads as TGTGCCAGCAGCTCAGAGGGGTGGACTAGCGGGGGGGCAGATACGCAGTATTTT. Its translation: CASSSEGWTSGGADTQYF.

This clonotype has only one observation. Being one base from a much bigger clone, this may be a read error. V is TRBV7-2 and J is TRBJ1-2; a weak D match, TRBD1 (6 bases). Per the germline V gene, CDR1 is SGHTA and CDR2 is FQGNSA. The CDR3 covers 13 residues. With 6 bases removed from V and 5 bases from J, the gap between germline ends came to 13 bases. CDR3 loop: CASRSAGVYGYTF. As DNA, the CDR3 is TGTGCCAGCAGATCTGCAGGGGTATATGGCTACACCTTC.

In this sample, this clonotype turned up a few times. The V gene is TRBV6-2 or TRBV6-3, the J gene TRBJ2-3, with 8 positions matching TRBD2. The junction had 8 bases not matched to a gene; V was cut back by 7 bases and J by 2 bases. The length of the CDR3 is 15 residues. Germline V CDR1 and CDR2: MNHEY, SVGEGT. The CDR3: CASTILADLTDTQYF. CDR3 nucleotide sequence: TGTGCCAGCACAATACTAGCGGACCTCACAGATACGCAGTATTTT.

J is TRBJ2-3 and V is TRBV24-1, with a tentative D call TRBD2 (6 bases). Germline CDR1 KGHDR, CDR2 SFDVKD. This CDR3 contains 16 residues. Trimming took 0 bases from V and 3 from J, leaving 12 bases between them. This CDR3 reads CATSDLMTEGTDTQYF. As DNA, the CDR3 is TGTGCCACCAGTGATTTGATGACGGAGGGGACAGATACGCAGTATTTT.